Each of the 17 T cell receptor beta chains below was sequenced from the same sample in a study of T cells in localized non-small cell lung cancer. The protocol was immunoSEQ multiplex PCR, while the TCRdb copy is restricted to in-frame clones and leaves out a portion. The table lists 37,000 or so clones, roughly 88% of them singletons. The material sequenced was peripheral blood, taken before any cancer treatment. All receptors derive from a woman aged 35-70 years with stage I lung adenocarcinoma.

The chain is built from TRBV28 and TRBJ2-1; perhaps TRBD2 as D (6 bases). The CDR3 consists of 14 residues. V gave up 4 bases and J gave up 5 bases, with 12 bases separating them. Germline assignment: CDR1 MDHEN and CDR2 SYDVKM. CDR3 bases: TGTGCCAGCAGTTCCGCTAGCGTTCACAATGAGCAGTTCTTC. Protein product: CASSSASVHNEQFF.

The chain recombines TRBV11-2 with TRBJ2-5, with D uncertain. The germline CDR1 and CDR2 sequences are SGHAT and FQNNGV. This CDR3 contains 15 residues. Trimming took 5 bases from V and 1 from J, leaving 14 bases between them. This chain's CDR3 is CASSALTDFQETQYF. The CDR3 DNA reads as TGTGCCAGCAGCGCACTAACAGATTTCCAAGAGACCCAGTACTTC.

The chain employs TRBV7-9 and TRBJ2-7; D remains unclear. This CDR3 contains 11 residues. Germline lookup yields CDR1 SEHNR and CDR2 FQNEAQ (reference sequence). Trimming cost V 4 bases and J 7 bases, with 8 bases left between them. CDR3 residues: CASSSGGEQYF. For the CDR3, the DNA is TGTGCCAGCAGCTCGGGTGGAGAGCAGTACTTC.

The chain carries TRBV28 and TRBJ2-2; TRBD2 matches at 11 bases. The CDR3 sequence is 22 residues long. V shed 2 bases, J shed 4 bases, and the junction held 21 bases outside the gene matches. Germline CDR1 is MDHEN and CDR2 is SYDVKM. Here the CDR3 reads CASSLLTVWASGRPLGTGELFF. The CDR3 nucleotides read TGTGCCAGCAGTTTACTTACAGTTTGGGCTAGCGGGAGGCCCTTGGGCACCGGGGAGCTGTTTTTT.

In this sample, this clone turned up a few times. The CDR3 DNA reads TGTGCCAGTAGTATAGAACTTGGACAGCCCCAGCATTTT. This sequence encodes CASSIELGQPQHF. V and J are TRBV19 and TRBJ1-5; D is undetermined. This CDR3 comprises 13 residues. CDR1 is LNHDA and CDR2 is SQIVND in the germline V gene (reference sequence). V was clipped by 0 bases and J by 7 bases, with 7 bases between them.

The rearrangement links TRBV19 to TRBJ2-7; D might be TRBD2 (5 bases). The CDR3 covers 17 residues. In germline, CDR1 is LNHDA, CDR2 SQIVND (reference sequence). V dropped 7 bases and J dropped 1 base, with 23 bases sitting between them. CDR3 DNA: TGTGCCAGTACACGAGGGAGTAACGGGGATCGGTCCTACGAGCAGTACTTC. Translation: CASTRGSNGDRSYEQYF. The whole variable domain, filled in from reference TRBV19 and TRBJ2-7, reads DGGITQSPKYLFRKEGQNVTLSCEQNLNHDAMYWYRQDPGQGLRLIYYSQIVNDFQKGDIAEGYSVSREKKESFPLTVTSAQKNPTAFYLCASTRGSNGDRSYEQYFGPGTRLTVT.

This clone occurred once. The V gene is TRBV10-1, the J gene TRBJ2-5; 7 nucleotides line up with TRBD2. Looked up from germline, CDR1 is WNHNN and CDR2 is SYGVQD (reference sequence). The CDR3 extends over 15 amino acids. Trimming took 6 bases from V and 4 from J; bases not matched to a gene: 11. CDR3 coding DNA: TGCGCCAGCAGCCTTTGCGGGAGTTGTGTAGAGACCCAGTACTTC. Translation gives CASSLCGSCVETQYF.

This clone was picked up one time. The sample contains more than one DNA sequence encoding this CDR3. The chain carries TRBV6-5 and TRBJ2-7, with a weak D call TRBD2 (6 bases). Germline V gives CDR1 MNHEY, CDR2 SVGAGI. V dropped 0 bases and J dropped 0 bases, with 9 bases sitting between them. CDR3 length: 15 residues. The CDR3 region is CASSYSGGSSYEQYF. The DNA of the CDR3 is TGTGCCAGCAGTTACTCGGGAGGAAGCTCCTACGAGCAGTACTTC.

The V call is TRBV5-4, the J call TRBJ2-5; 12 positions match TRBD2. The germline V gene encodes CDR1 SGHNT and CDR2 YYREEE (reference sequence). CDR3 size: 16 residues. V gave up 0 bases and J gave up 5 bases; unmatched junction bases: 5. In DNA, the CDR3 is TGTGCCAGCAGCTTGGACGGGACTAGCGGGTTGGAGACCCAGTACTTC. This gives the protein CASSLDGTSGLETQYF. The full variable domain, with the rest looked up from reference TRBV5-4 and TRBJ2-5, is ETGVTQSPTHLIKTRGQQVTLRCSSQSGHNTVSWYQQALGQGPQFIFQYYREEENGRGNFPPRFSGLQFPNYSSELNVNALELDDSALYLCASSLDGTSGLETQYFGPGTRLLVL.

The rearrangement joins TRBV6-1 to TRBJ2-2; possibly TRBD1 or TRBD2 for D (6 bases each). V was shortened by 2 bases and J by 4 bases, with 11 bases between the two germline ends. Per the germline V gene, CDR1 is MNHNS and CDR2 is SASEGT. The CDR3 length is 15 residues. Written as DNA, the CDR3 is TGTGCCAGCAGTGAATGGGGGGCCAGCACCGGGGAGCTGTTTTTT. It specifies CASSEWGASTGELFF.

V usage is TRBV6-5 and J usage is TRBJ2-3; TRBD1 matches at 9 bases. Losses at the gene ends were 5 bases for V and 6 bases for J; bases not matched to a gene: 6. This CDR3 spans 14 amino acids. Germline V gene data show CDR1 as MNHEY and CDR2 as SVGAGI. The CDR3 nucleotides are TGTGCCAGCAGTAGTCCCGGGACAGGGGATACGCAGTATTTT. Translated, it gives CASSSPGTGDTQYF.

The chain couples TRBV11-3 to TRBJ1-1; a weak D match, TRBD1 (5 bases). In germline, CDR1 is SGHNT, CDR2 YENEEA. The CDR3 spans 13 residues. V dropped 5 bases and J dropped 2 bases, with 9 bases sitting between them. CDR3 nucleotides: TGTGCCAGCAGCGACCAGGGTAACACTGAAGCTTTCTTT. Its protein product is CASSDQGNTEAFF.

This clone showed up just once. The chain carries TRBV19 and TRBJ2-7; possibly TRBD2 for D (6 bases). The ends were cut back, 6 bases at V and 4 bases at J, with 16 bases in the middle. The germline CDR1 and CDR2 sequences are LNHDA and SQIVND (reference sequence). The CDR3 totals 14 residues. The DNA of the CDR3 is TGTGCCAGTAGGCCCGACGGGAGTGGGTACGAGCAGTACTTC. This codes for CASRPDGSGYEQYF. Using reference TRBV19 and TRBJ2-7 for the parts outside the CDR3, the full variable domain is DGGITQSPKYLFRKEGQNVTLSCEQNLNHDAMYWYRQDPGQGLRLIYYSQIVNDFQKGDIAEGYSVSREKKESFPLTVTSAQKNPTAFYLCASRPDGSGYEQYFGPGTRLTVT.

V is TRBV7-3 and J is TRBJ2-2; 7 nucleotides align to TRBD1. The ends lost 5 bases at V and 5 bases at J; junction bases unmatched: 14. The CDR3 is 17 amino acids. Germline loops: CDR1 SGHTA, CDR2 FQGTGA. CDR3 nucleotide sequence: TGTGCCAGCAGCCCGACTCCCGACAGGGTAGAGACCGGGGAGCTGTTTTTT. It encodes CASSPTPDRVETGELFF.

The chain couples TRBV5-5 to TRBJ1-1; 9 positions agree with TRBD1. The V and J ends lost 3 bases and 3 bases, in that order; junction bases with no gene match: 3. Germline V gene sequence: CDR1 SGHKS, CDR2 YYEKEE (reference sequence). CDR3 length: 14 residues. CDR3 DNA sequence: TGTGCCAGCAGCTGGACAGGGGCTGACACTGAAGCTTTCTTT. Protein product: CASSWTGADTEAFF.

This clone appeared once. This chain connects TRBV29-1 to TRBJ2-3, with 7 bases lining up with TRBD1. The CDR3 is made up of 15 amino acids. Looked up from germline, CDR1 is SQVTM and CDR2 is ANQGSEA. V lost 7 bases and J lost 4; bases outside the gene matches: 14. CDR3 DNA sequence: TGCAGCGCTAAAACAGGGGCCCGGGGTGCAGATACGCAGTATTTT. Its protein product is CSAKTGARGADTQYF.

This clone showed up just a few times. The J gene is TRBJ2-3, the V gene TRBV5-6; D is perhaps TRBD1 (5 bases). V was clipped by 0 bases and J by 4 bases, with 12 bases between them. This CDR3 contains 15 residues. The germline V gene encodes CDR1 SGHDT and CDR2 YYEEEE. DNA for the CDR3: TGTGCCAGCAGCTTGGTCTGGGTAGGGGCAGATACGCAGTATTTT. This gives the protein CASSLVWVGADTQYF.